This T cell receptor beta chain was found in a study of cytomegalovirus exposure and HLA in healthy donors (dated by TCRdb to about 2017). For context, the study as a whole: An earlier analysis of under 600 of the donors reported about 290 Gb of sequence data and 120 million or so unique TCR beta sequences from about 200 million T cells. The number of typed donors differed by locus: about 620-630 for A, B, C, DRB1 and DQB1; approximately 530 for DQA1; approximately 600 for DPA1; and roughly 490 for DPB1. High-throughput TCR immunosequencing, statistical association of individual TCRs with disease status, and machine learning were combined to predict cytomegalovirus infection status. Roughly 5 DR-DQ haplotypes were treated as single units for association and clustering because of strong linkage in the cohort. In addition to the first cohort of 500 to 850 subjects, a separate validation cohort of 130 or so different subjects was used. Among the approximately 400 genotyped donors, roughly 80% belonged to the genetic ancestry cluster associated with self-reported Caucasian donors. Every discovery cohort repertoire had been produced on one sequencing platform. A later analysis re-analyzed previously published TCR beta repertoires from 550 to 700 donors and added high-resolution HLA genotyping to study TCR occurrence patterns. The aim of the study was to test whether cataloging public T cell receptors could identify signatures of past pathogen exposure. Genome-wide SNP genotypes for about 65% of the roughly 670 donors were used in a later genetic analysis, which treated that subset as a discovery cohort. The later analysis used no new phenotypic data to find candidate immune exposures, relying instead on TCR beta sequences and their occurrence across donors. Donor age, sex, ethnicity and CMV serostatus were compiled together with the repertoire data. The T cell repertoires of 550 to 850 subjects were profiled by immunosequencing and related to cytomegalovirus serostatus. On average, about 200,000 unique TCR beta nucleotide sequences were sequenced per donor among about 400 genotyped donors of the cohort, with roughly 18% of those sequences being non-productive. To decide whether each TCR beta V gene segment behaved as functional or pseudogenic, an earlier analysis of some 580 of the donors relied on high-throughput TCR beta sequencing. HLA typing covered class I and class II loci at four-digit resolution. About 300 gigabases of sequencing data and tens of millions of unique TCR sequences were included in an early release covering 500 to 750 HLA-typed donors.

The library was obtained by the immunoSEQ multiplex PCR assay. A mixture of 60 forward primers for TCR Vbeta segments and 13 reverse primers for TCR Jbeta segments was used in the multiplex PCR. Amplification of the CDR3 region of rearranged TCR beta genes was performed with a multiplex PCR assay on genomic DNA. Amplified TCR beta libraries were sequenced as 87-base-pair reads on the Illumina HiSeq System. The published analysis was carried out like this. A later analysis counted approximately 74 million unique TCR beta chains across the 650 to 700 repertoires, and 9.5 million to 11 million of these chains were shared by at least two donors. Raw reads were error-corrected and collapsed into unique sequences by a nearest-neighbor algorithm in which closely related sequences were merged to remove PCR and sequencing errors. V, D and J gene segments were assigned by aligning CDR3 sequences to IMGT reference sequences. For a sequence to be retained, a match of at least six nucleotides was required to both a V gene segment and a J gene segment. Rearrangements were called productive when the CDR3 lacked stop codons and stayed in frame with V and J; all others were non-productive. CDR3 was defined by IMGT convention, running from the second conserved V-encoded cysteine to the conserved J-encoded phenylalanine. The earlier analysis of about 530 of the donors excluded any sequence lacking an unambiguous match to a single V gene segment. In an earlier analysis of approximately 610 of the donors, V segments were called functional above 56.7% productive rearrangements and were called segregating when the between-donor standard deviation exceeded 5%. A statistical classification framework was built to diagnose cytomegalovirus status from the catalog of TCR beta chain sequences. A later analysis assigned V and J genes by comparing TCR nucleotide sequences with IMGT/GENE-DB human TR gene sequences. In a later analysis, CDR3 sequences and most-parsimonious VDJ recombination scenarios were assigned using the TCRdist pipeline. In a later analysis, every TCR beta chain was defined by the combination of its CDR3 amino acid sequence and its V-gene family, and reads without a unique V-gene family were dropped. In a later analysis, approximately 640 highly shared, low-generation-probability nucleotide sequences were removed to address suspected cross-contamination and a sequencing artifact. In a later analysis, a clonal expansion index was calculated for each public chain from normalized within-repertoire ranks of inferred template counts. A later analysis computed generation probabilities with a VDJ recombination model fitted to out-of-frame rearrangements, and checked the results against IGoR. Hypergeometric tests were used in a later analysis to score TCR-TCR, TCR-HLA and TCR-CMV co-occurrence, with a repertoire-size bias correction applied to the TCR pairs. To estimate false discovery rates, a later analysis permuted the HLA or CMV assignments 20 times. In a later analysis, co-occurring TCRs were grouped using DBSCAN, with TCRdist sequence similarity added in when clustering inside HLA-allele-positive subsets. Repertoires with fewer than 30,000 or more than 120,000 public chains, plus five repertoires with anomalous nucleotide sharing, were excluded from co-occurrence clustering. In its TCRdb copy, this immuneACCESS table keeps in-frame sequences only and misses some clones. Where compared with another copy, unresolved V genes explain less than half of these, and the others have no known cause. The D gene and trimming were derived from the DNA, and the V and J assignments and clone size from that table. Recorded for this sample are under 60,000 clones; roughly 80% of them occurred a single time. In total, the top ten clones hold 3.3% of the sample.

The cohort was made up of approximately 670 healthy bone marrow donors. At the time of sampling, all cohort members were nominally healthy, though unrecorded immune exposures were likely present. The donor was CMV seropositive and belonged to the group of over 250 seropositive cohort members. A peripheral blood sample was provided by each donor, and peripheral blood mononuclear cells were used for TCR beta sequencing. The Qiagen DNeasy Blood Extraction Kit was used to extract genomic DNA from the blood cell samples. V loses 8 bases of germline sequence and J loses 6 bases, and the interval between the two ends is 14 bases. CDR1 and CDR2 (MNHEY, SVGAGI) derive from the germline V gene. Counted from cysteine to phenylalanine, this CDR3 has 13 amino acids. The CDR3 DNA has 39 bases and is translated from base 1. As concerns this clone: Its antigen is currently not known. The record has no base qualities; no much larger clone is one base away.

The paper as a whole reports these results and caveats: The sequencing pipeline was judged likely to have produced a cluster of highly shared sequence variants as a technical artifact. An earlier analysis of some 590 of the donors showed that most TCR beta V segments appeared in productive rearrangements either about 87% or about 30% of the time, which broadly matched IMGT annotations. Some IMGT-functional V segments, including TRBV6-2 and TRBV6-3, could not be distinguished by the 87-base-pair reads and were therefore excluded. Correlated functional status among segregating V segments might reflect linkage disequilibrium, but an unknown experimental factor could not be ruled out. In a later analysis, HLA-associated TCR beta chains were found to be more clonally expanded and to have lower generation probabilities than equally common non-associated chains. The cohort was sequenced for TCR beta chains only, and without alpha or paired-chain data the features that could be detected were limited. HLA typing was unavailable for some donors at each locus, so association tests used only the typed subset. In a later analysis, most CMV-associated TCR beta chains were found to appear HLA-restricted, with HLA associations seemingly driven largely by CMV exposure. A further reported finding was that TCR beta sequences accurately predicted the HLA-A and HLA-B alleles for most subjects in the first cohort. The study gave a list of 150 to 200 TCR beta chains associated with cytomegalovirus. The authors suggested that the approach could potentially be extended to other disease states and immunological phenotypes. CMV serostatus was the only immune exposure information available for the cohort. While some public TCRs were present in many individuals, most TCR sequences turned up only very rarely across donors. Compared with the roughly 710-donor mean, donors in an Asian-associated ancestry cluster had fewer N-insertions in productive TCRs, according to a later genetic analysis. Cytomegalovirus status was reported to be diagnosed by the classifier with high specificity and sensitivity in both the original and validation cohorts. When HLA alleles, especially DR and DQ, strongly co-occurred, attributing TCR associations to individual alleles was difficult. Because counts were too low, fewer than 20 rarely observed V segments, including chromosome 9 orphons, were excluded from the earlier analysis of some 590 of the donors. In vitro tests confirmed that a few of the cytomegalovirus-associated TCR beta chains recognize cytomegalovirus antigens. Several of the top co-occurrence clusters appeared to be linked to parvovirus B19, influenza, CMV and Epstein-Barr virus, according to a later analysis. At a false discovery rate of 0.05, a later analysis linked around 17,000 TCR beta sequences to specific HLA alleles. An association between a missense DCLRE1C variant and V-gene and J-gene trimming of TCR beta chains was found in a later genetic analysis and replicated in an independent cohort. According to a later analysis, TCR association rates differed among HLA loci, with DRB1 alleles showing the most associated TCRs and HLA-C alleles showing the fewest. Sequencing depth was assumed to be roughly uniform across donors in the presence/absence analyses, though that assumption may not hold.

The V and J genes are TRBV6-5 and TRBJ1-5, and TRBD1 may be the D gene, going by 6 matching bases. The clonotype comes from a woman aged 40 to 50 in good health and CMV-seropositive. The specimen sequenced was PBMCs. The CDR3 loop reads CASQGGGGQPQHF. The DNA sequence reads TGTGCCAGCCAGGGAGGGGGGGGTCAGCCCCAGCATTTT.